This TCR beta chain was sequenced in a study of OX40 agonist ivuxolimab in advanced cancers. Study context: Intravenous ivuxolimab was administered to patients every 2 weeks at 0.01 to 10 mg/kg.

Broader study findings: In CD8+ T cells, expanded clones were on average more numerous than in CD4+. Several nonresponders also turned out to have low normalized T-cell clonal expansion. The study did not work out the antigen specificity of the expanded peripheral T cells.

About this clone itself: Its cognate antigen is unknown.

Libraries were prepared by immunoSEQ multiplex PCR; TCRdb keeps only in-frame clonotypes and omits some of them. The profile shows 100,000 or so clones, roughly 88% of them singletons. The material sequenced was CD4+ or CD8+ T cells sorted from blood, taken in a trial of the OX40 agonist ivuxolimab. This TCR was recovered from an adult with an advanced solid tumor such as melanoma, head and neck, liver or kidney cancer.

The CDR3 nucleotides read TGTGCCAGCAGCCTGACAGGGCGTGAGCAGTACTTC. It is translated as CASSLTGREQYF. V gene TRBV5-4 combines with J gene TRBJ2-7, with TRBD1 matching over 7 bases. This CDR3 has 12 amino acids. CDR1 SGHNT and CDR2 YYREEE come from the germline V gene (reference sequence). V shed 4 bases, J shed 7 bases, and the junction held 5 bases outside the gene matches.